These 25 T cell receptor beta chains were sequenced from one sample in a study of CD8+CD57+ T cells in acquired aplastic anemia. It was genomic DNA that served as the template for profiling TCR beta VDJ and CDR3. Using its own MiXCR run on the reads, TCRdb lists one record per CDR3 protein. Among some 82,000 distinct CDR3 sequences listed, around 42% were seen once. Sequenced input: sorted CD4+, CD8+, or CD8+CD57+ T cells (not recorded which) from PBMCs. The receptors shown here come from a human donor in good health, serving as a control.

Worth noting for this clonotype: An end of the junction differs from the germline gene, which may be a read error. The J gene is TRBJ1-5, the V gene TRBV7-7; D ambiguous. The germline CDR1 and CDR2 sequences are SSHAT and FNYEAQ (reference sequence). The CDR3 length is 15 residues. This CDR3 reads CASSFLDPGNQPQHF. CDR3 sequence (DNA): TGTGCTAGCAGCTTTCTTGACCCGGGCAATCAGCCCCAGCATTTT.

The V gene is TRBV7-8, the J gene TRBJ2-5; D remains unclear. This CDR3 spans 12 amino acids. V gave up 1 base and J gave up 12 bases, with 12 bases separating them. CDR1 is SGHVS and CDR2 is FQNEAQ in the germline V gene. CDR3 in amino acids: CASSLVSGHKYF. The CDR3 DNA is TGTGCCAGCAGCTTAGTTAGTGGCCATAAGTACTTC.

Many counts were recorded for this clonotype. The V and J genes are TRBV5-1 and TRBJ1-1; D gene ambiguous. Trimming shortened V by 4 bases and J by 7 bases, and 11 bases separated the two germline ends. This CDR3 is 12 amino acids long. Germline CDR1 SGHRS, CDR2 YFSETQ. The CDR3 DNA reads as TGCGCCAGCAGCCCCCCCTCGGGTGAAGCTTTCTTT. Protein product: CASSPPSGEAFF.

This clonotype was seen repeatedly, ten times or more. CDR3 bases: TGTGCCATCAGTGAAGTGATACAGGGGAGCACTGAAGCTTTCTTT. It specifies CAISEVIQGSTEAFF. The chain joins TRBV10-3 to TRBJ1-1; 7 bases match TRBD1. This CDR3 has 15 amino acids. The V segment lost 3 bases and the J segment 4 bases; nucleotides outside the gene matches: 8. From germline, CDR1 is ENHRY and CDR2 SYGVKD.

This clonotype appeared many times. The V gene is TRBV29-1, the J gene TRBJ1-1, with TRBD1 matching over 9 bases. This CDR3 comprises 14 residues. The germline V gene has CDR1 SQVTM and CDR2 ANQGSEA. The trim removed 6 bases at V and 0 bases at J, leaving 5 bases unmatched. CDR3 region: CSVGTGNMNTEAFF. The CDR3 DNA follows: TGCAGCGTGGGGACAGGGAATATGAACACTGAAGCTTTCTTT.

The chain joins TRBV29-1 to TRBJ1-2; D perhaps matches TRBD1 (6 bases). Trimming cost V 6 bases and J 4 bases, with 12 bases left between them. CDR3 size: 12 residues. CDR1 SQVTM and CDR2 ANQGSEA come from the germline V gene. The CDR3 sequence: CSVEHRAYGYTF. The CDR3 nucleotides are TGCAGCGTCGAGCACAGGGCCTATGGCTACACCTTC.

This chain joins TRBV10-3 and TRBJ1-6; unclear D gene. The CDR3 contains 18 residues. V was trimmed by 6 bases and J by 11 bases, leaving 29 bases between them. Germline lookup yields CDR1 ENHRY and CDR2 SYGVKD. CDR3 residues: CAISELWARPVGNPPLHF. In DNA, the CDR3 is TGTGCCATCAGCGAGCTTTGGGCCCGCCCTGTAGGCAATCCACCCCTCCACTTT.

This clonotype was picked up many times. The chain links TRBV9 to TRBJ2-2; the D is unclear. V was shortened by 3 bases and J by 8 bases, with 14 bases between the two germline ends. The germline CDR1 and CDR2 sequences are SGDLS and YYNGEE. The CDR3 loop spans 14 amino acids. CDR3 residues: CASSADESQGELFF. CDR3 bases: TGTGCCAGCAGCGCAGACGAGAGCCAAGGGGAGCTGTTTTTT. Using reference TRBV9 and TRBJ2-2 for the parts outside the CDR3, the full variable domain is DSGVTQTPKHLITATGQRVTLRCSPRSGDLSVYWYQQSLDQGLQFLIQYYNGEERAKGNILERFSAQQFPDLHSELNLSSLELGDSALYFCASSADESQGELFFGEGSRLTVL.

To note about this clonotype: A much bigger clone sits one base away, suggesting this may be a read error. Since no conserved phenylalanine or tryptophan closes the CDR3, a read error is the likely cause. The chain carries TRBV25-1 and TRBJ2-3, with a tentative D call TRBD1 (5 bases). The germline CDR1 and CDR2 sequences are MGHDK and SYGVNS. The CDR3 is made up of 16 amino acids. Between the trimmed V and J ends, which lost 6 bases and 3 bases, there was a span of 19 bases. CDR3 protein: CASSLGPGLTTDTQYC. The CDR3 DNA sequence: TGTGCCAGCAGCTTAGGGCCAGGGTTGACGACAGATACGCAGTATTGT.

V and J are TRBV20-1 and TRBJ2-7, with D perhaps given as TRBD1 or TRBD2 (5 bases each). Germline-derived CDR1 and CDR2 are DFQATT and SNEGSKA (reference sequence). V was clipped by 0 bases and J by 2 bases, with 17 bases between them. This CDR3 has 16 amino acids. The CDR3 protein is CSAREMGRGVPYEQYF. The CDR3 nucleotides read TGCAGTGCTAGAGAGATGGGACGAGGGGTTCCCTACGAGCAGTACTTC.

The V and J genes are TRBV9 and TRBJ1-6, with D perhaps TRBD1 (5 bases). With 5 bases removed from V and 9 bases from J, the gap between germline ends came to 15 bases. The CDR3 is 14 residues long. Germline V gene sequence: CDR1 SGDLS, CDR2 YYNGEE. The CDR3 is CASSEGLKGSPLHF. The DNA for the CDR3 is TGTGCCAGCAGTGAGGGGTTAAAAGGTTCACCCCTCCACTTT.

This chain joins TRBV19 and TRBJ2-5, with 16 bases fitting TRBD2. CDR3 size: 15 residues. V gave up 8 bases and J gave up 5 bases; unmatched junction bases: 5. The germline gives CDR1 LNHDA, CDR2 SQIVND (reference sequence). This CDR3 is CASRGLAGGHETQYF. CDR3 DNA: TGTGCCAGTCGGGGACTAGCGGGGGGGCACGAGACCCAGTACTTC. The entire variable domain, with the rest obtained from reference TRBV19 and TRBJ2-5, is as follows: DGGITQSPKYLFRKEGQNVTLSCEQNLNHDAMYWYRQDPGQGLRLIYYSQIVNDFQKGDIAEGYSVSREKKESFPLTVTSAQKNPTAFYLCASRGLAGGHETQYFGPGTRLLVL.

The chain has TRBV25-1 and TRBJ2-3; D is undetermined. This CDR3 comprises 14 residues. Germline V gene lookup returns CDR1 MGHDK and CDR2 SYGVNS. Trimming left V 5 bases short and J 1 base short, with 10 bases between. Here the CDR3 DNA reads TGTGCCAGCAGTTTAATGCTAGGCACAGATACGCAGTATTTT. Translated: CASSLMLGTDTQYF.

The V and J genes are TRBV29-1 and TRBJ2-1, with 13 bases aligning to TRBD2. Near its end, the DNA agrees better with TRBJ2-7, so the J call may be wrong. Germline CDR1 and CDR2: SQVTM and ANQGSEA. The CDR3 spans 17 residues. CDR3 sequence reads: CSVEGLAGGSSYNEQYF. The CDR3 coding sequence is TGCAGCGTTGAAGGACTAGCGGGGGGTAGCTCCTACAATGAGCAGTACTTC.

CDR3 sequence: CASSLGSYNEQFF. The DNA for the CDR3 is TGTGCCAGCAGCCTGGGCTCATACAATGAGCAGTTCTTC. V and J are TRBV7-6 and TRBJ2-1, with D unresolved. Germline assignment: CDR1 SGHVS and CDR2 FNYEAQ. The CDR3 is 13 residues long. Trimming stripped 5 bases from V and 4 bases from J, with 9 bases between.

V and J are TRBV7-3 and TRBJ2-1; maybe TRBD1 (5 bases). CDR1 is SGHTA, CDR2 FQGTGA, per germline. Deletions cut 5 bases from V and 7 bases from J, with 12 bases between. This CDR3 contains 13 residues. CDR3: CASSETVTNEQFF. The CDR3 nucleotides read TGTGCCAGCAGCGAGACAGTTACGAATGAGCAGTTCTTC.

The chain employs TRBV9 and TRBJ2-5, with D perhaps TRBD1 (6 bases). The germline CDR1 and CDR2 sequences are SGDLS and YYNGEE. V gave up 0 bases and J gave up 2 bases, with 11 bases separating them. The CDR3 is made up of 15 amino acids. CDR3 residues: CASSVGGQQQETQYF. CDR3 coding DNA: TGTGCCAGCAGCGTAGGGGGGCAACAACAAGAGACCCAGTACTTC.

The gene calls are TRBV9 and TRBJ2-1, with 11 bases matching TRBD2. From germline, CDR1 is SGDLS and CDR2 YYNGEE. Trimming at V came to 3 bases and at J to 8 bases, leaving 7 bases not matched to a gene. This CDR3 comprises 15 residues. CDR3 amino acids: CASSGAGTSGYEQFF. CDR3 DNA sequence: TGTGCCAGCAGCGGCGCCGGGACTAGCGGCTATGAGCAGTTCTTC.

Only one count was recorded for this clonotype. The J gene is TRBJ2-7, the V gene TRBV7-6; 7 nucleotides line up with TRBD2. After removal of 11 bases from V and 3 bases from J, the junction contained 10 bases not matched to a gene. The CDR3 contains 13 residues. CDR1 and CDR2 from the germline V gene are SGHVS and FNYEAQ. The CDR3 loop reads CAAGLADFYEQYF. The CDR3 region has the DNA TGTGCCGCGGGGCTAGCGGACTTCTACGAGCAGTACTTC.

V is TRBV27 and J is TRBJ2-7; D remains unclear. Looked up from germline, CDR1 is MNHEY and CDR2 is SMNVEV (reference sequence). The CDR3 has 14 residues. V gave up 2 bases and J gave up 5 bases, with 13 bases separating them. CDR3 nucleotide sequence: TGTGCCAGCAGTTTACCTATATTTGTCGACGAGCAGTACTTC. This translates into CASSLPIFVDEQYF.

The table lists this clonotype with a count of one. The chain links TRBV2 to TRBJ2-5; no clear D gene. The CDR3 sequence is 11 residues long. Germline lookup yields CDR1 SNHLY and CDR2 FYNNEI. V was pared by 10 bases and J by 5 bases, with 11 bases between. The CDR3 nucleotides are TGTGCCAACGGTGCGCAGGAGACCCAGTACTTC. Encoded protein: CANGAQETQYF.

The rearrangement uses TRBV11-1 and TRBJ1-2; TRBD1 is a possible D gene (5 bases). CDR3 length equals 16 residues. Trimming stripped 2 bases from V and 3 bases from J, with 16 bases between. The germline V gene has CDR1 SGHAT and CDR2 FQDESV (reference sequence). The CDR3 bases are TGTGCCAGCAGCTTACGGTCAGCGGGGGTTGACTATGGCTACACCTTC. Its translation is CASSLRSAGVDYGYTF.

The table lists this clonotype with many counts. The rearrangement links TRBV25-1 to TRBJ1-1, with D hard to call. Trimming shortened V by 1 base and J by 0 bases, and 6 bases separated the two germline ends. This CDR3 is 14 amino acids long. Germline lookup yields CDR1 MGHDK and CDR2 SYGVNS. The CDR3 nucleotides are TGTGCCAGCAGTGAATCTGGGGTGAACACTGAAGCTTTCTTT. It yields the protein CASSESGVNTEAFF.

This clonotype was picked up a small number of times. The chain is built from TRBV2 and TRBJ1-1; D is unresolved. Germline V gene sequence: CDR1 SNHLY, CDR2 FYNNEI. The CDR3 has 14 residues. The V and J ends lost 5 bases and 0 bases respectively, with 10 bases between them. The CDR3 region is CASSQTLMNTEAFF. DNA of the CDR3: TGTGCCAGCAGTCAGACACTCATGAACACTGAAGCTTTCTTT.

This clonotype was counted ten times or more. The chain combines TRBV29-1 with TRBJ2-7; TRBD1 might be the D (5 bases). The CDR3 consists of 14 residues. Per the germline V gene, CDR1 is SQVTM and CDR2 is ANQGSEA. CDR3 in amino acids: CRKKGWETGYEQYF. CDR3 in DNA: TGCAGGAAAAAAGGGTGGGAAACAGGCTACGAGCAGTACTTC.